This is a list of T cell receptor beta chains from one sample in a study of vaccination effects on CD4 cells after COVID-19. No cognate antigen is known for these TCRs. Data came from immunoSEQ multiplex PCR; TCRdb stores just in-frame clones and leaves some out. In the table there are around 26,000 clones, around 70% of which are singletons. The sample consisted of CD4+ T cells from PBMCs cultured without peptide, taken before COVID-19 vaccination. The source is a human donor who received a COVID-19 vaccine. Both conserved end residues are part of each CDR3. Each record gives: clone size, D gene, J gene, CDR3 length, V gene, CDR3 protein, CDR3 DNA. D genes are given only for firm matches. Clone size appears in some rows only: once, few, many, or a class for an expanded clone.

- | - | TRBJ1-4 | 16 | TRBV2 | CASSRDRLFINEKLFF | TGTGCCAGCAGCCGGGACCGACTGTTTATTAATGAAAAACTGTTTTTT
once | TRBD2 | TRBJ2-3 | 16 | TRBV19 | CASSIVRTSYPDTQYF | TGTGCCAGTAGTATAGTCCGGACTAGTTATCCAGATACGCAGTATTTT
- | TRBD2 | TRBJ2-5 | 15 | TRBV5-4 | CASSPLAGGQETQYF | TGTGCCAGTTCTCCACTAGCGGGGGGACAAGAGACCCAGTACTTC
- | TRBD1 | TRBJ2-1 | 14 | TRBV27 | CASSLTTGVTEQFF | TGTGCCAGCAGTTTGACGACAGGGGTCACTGAGCAGTTCTTC
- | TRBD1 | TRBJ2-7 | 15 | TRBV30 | CAWSVQQGAVYEQYF | TGTGCCTGGAGTGTACAACAGGGGGCTGTCTACGAGCAGTACTTC
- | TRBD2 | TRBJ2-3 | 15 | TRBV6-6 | CASSGVVTSGDTQYF | TGTGCCAGCAGTGGGGTAGTGACTAGCGGAGATACGCAGTATTTT
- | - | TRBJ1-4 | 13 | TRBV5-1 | CASSGGTHEKLFF | TGCGCCAGCAGCGGGGGGACACATGAAAAACTGTTTTTT
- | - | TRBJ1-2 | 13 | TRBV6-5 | CASSRGSNYGYTF | TGTGCCAGCAGCAGGGGTTCTAACTATGGCTACACCTTC
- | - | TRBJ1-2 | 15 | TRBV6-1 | CASSESGRVFDGYTF | TGTGCCAGCAGTGAATCCGGGAGGGTTTTTGATGGCTACACCTTC
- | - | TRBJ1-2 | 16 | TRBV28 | CASSLPRRGAGHGYTF | TGTGCCAGCAGTTTACCCCGGAGGGGGGCGGGTCACGGCTACACCTTC
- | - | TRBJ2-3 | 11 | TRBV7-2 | CASSLRDTQYF | TGTGCCAGCAGCCTGAGAGATACGCAGTATTTT
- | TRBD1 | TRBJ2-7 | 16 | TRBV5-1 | CASSPRTGAPDFEQYF | TGCGCCAGCAGCCCCAGGACAGGGGCGCCTGATTTCGAGCAGTACTTC
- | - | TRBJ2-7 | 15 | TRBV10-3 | CAISVIEQGVNEQYF | TGTGCCATCAGTGTTATAGAACAGGGTGTCAACGAGCAGTACTTC
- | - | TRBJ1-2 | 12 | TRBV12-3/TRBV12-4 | CASSSTRYGYTF | TGTGCCAGCAGTTCCACCAGATATGGCTACACCTTC
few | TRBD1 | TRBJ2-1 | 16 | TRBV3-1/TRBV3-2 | CASSRFRTGPYNEQFF | TGTGCCAGCAGCCGGTTCCGGACAGGGCCCTACAATGAGCAGTTCTTC
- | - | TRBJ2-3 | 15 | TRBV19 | CASSTLAVNTDTQYF | TGTGCCAGTAGTACCTTAGCGGTTAACACAGATACGCAGTATTTT
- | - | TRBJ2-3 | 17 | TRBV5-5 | CASSLGRGLASTDTQYF | TGTGCCAGCAGCTTGGGTAGGGGACTTGCTAGCACAGATACGCAGTATTTT
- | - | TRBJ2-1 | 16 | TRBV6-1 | CASSAHAVPSYNEQFF | TGTGCCAGCAGTGCTCACGCCGTACCCTCCTACAATGAGCAGTTCTTC
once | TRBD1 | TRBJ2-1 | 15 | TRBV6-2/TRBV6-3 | CASSYSIGGAGEQFF | TGTGCCAGCAGTTACTCGATAGGGGGCGCGGGTGAGCAGTTCTTC
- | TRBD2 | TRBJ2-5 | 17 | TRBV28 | CAVQGLAGVEGQETQYF | TGTGCCGTCCAGGGACTAGCGGGAGTAGAGGGTCAAGAGACCCAGTACTTC
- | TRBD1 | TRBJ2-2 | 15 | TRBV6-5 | CASRGGTGVSGELFF | TGTGCCAGCAGAGGAGGGACAGGGGTTTCCGGGGAGCTGTTTTTT
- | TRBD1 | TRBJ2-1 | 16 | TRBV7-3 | CASSLLGQLTYNEQFF | TGTGCCAGCAGCCTACTGGGACAGCTTACCTACAATGAGCAGTTCTTC
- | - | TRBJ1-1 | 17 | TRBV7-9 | CASSPGRVEGKNTEAFF | TGTGCCAGCAGCCCCGGGCGTGTGGAGGGGAAGAACACTGAAGCTTTCTTT
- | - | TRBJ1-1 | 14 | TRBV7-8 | CASRRQTGYTEAFF | TGTGCCAGCCGCAGGCAGACAGGCTACACTGAAGCTTTCTTT
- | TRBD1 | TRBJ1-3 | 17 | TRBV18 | CASSPRKGARIGNTIYF | TGTGCCAGCTCACCCCGGAAGGGGGCGAGAATAGGAAACACCATATATTTT
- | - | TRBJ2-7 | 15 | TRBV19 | CASSPDRPGSYEQYF | TGTGCCAGTAGCCCCGACAGGCCCGGGAGTTACGAGCAGTACTTC
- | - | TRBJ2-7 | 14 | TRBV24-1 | CATSDAGQIYEQYF | TGTGCCACCAGTGACGCCGGACAGATCTACGAGCAGTACTTC
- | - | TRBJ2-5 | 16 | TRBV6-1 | CASSEGASRARETQYF | TGTGCCAGCAGTGAAGGAGCTTCCAGGGCGAGAGAGACCCAGTACTTC
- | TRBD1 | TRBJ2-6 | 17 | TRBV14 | CASSPWTGKPRANVLTF | TGTGCCAGCAGCCCCTGGACAGGGAAGCCCCGGGCCAACGTCCTGACTTTC
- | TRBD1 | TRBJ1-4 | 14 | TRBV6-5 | CATSEGTVNEKLFF | TGTGCCACCAGCGAGGGGACAGTTAATGAAAAACTGTTTTTT
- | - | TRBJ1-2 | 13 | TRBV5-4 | CASSLDGTGGTYF | TGTGCCAGCAGCCTGGACGGGACTGGCGGAACCTACTTC
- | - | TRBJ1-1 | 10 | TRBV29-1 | CSAGTTEAFF | TGCAGCGCCGGGACCACTGAAGCTTTCTTT
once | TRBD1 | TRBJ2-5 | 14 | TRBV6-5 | CASSTTGGRETQYF | TGTGCCAGCAGTACGACAGGGGGCCGAGAGACCCAGTACTTC
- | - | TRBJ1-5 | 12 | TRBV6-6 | CASRGANQPQHF | TGTGCCAGCAGGGGGGCGAATCAGCCCCAGCATTTT
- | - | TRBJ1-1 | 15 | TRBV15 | CATSFSRGSNTEAFF | TGTGCCACCAGCTTCTCCCGGGGGAGCAACACTGAAGCTTTCTTT
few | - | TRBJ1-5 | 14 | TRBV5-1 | CASSLGDRNQPQHF | TGCGCCAGCAGCTTGGGAGACCGAAATCAGCCCCAGCATTTT
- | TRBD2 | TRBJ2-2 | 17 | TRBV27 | CASSLFLAGRDTGELFF | TGTGCCAGCAGTTTATTCCTAGCGGGACGTGACACCGGGGAGCTGTTTTTT
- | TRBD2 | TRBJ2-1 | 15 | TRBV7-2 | CASSPAGGRYNEQFF | TGTGCCAGCAGCCCAGCGGGGGGGAGGTACAATGAGCAGTTCTTC
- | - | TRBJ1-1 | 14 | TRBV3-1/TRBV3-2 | CASSRSNRVAEAFF | TGTGCCAGCAGCCGCTCTAACAGGGTGGCTGAAGCTTTCTTT
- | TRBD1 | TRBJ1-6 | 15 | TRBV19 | CASRSGTGLNSPLHF | TGTGCCAGTCGTTCCGGGACAGGGCTTAATTCACCCCTCCACTTT
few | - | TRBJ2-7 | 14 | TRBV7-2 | CASSSRRVSYEQYF | TGTGCCAGCAGCTCCCGGAGGGTCTCCTACGAGCAGTACTTC
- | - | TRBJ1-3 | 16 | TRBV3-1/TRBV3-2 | CASSPHGGLSGNTIYF | TGTGCCAGCAGTCCTCACGGAGGACTCTCTGGAAACACCATATATTTT
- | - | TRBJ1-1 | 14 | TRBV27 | CASIAGRQKGEAFF | TGTGCCAGCATCGCCGGGAGGCAGAAAGGTGAAGCTTTCTTT
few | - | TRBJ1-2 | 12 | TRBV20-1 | CSASFSNYGYTF | TGCAGTGCTAGTTTTTCTAACTATGGCTACACCTTC
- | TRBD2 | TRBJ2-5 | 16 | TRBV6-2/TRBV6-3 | CASSYRTSGGQETQYF | TGTGCCAGCAGTTACCGGACTAGCGGGGGACAAGAGACCCAGTACTTC
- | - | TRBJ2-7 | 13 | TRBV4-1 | CASSQAEIYEQYF | TGCGCCAGCAGCCAAGCAGAAATCTACGAGCAGTACTTC
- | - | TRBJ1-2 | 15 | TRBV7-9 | CASSLDYRVGDGYTF | TGTGCCAGCAGCTTAGACTACAGGGTTGGCGATGGCTACACCTTC
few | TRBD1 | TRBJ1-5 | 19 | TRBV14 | CASSQRGTGDRYSNQPQHF | TGTGCCAGCAGCCAGAGGGGAACAGGGGATAGGTATAGCAATCAGCCCCAGCATTTT
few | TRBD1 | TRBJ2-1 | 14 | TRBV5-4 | CASSTLTGANEQFF | TGTGCCAGCAGCACTTTGACAGGGGCCAATGAGCAGTTCTTC
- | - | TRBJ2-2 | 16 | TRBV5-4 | CASSVTVRAGTGELFF | TGTGCCAGCAGCGTTACGGTTCGGGCGGGGACCGGGGAGCTGTTTTTT
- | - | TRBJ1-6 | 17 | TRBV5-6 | CASSLAIQAAYNSPLHF | TGTGCCAGCAGCTTGGCCATTCAGGCCGCGTATAATTCACCCCTCCACTTT
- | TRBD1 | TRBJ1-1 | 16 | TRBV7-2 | CASSWGGTGFSTEAFF | TGTGCCAGCAGCTGGGGAGGGACAGGGTTCTCCACTGAAGCTTTCTTT
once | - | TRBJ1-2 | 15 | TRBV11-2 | CASSLEGAANYGYTF | TGTGCCAGCAGCTTAGAGGGGGCAGCTAACTATGGCTACACCTTC
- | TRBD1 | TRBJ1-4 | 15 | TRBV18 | CASSSRQGANEKLFF | TGTGCCAGCTCGTCAAGACAGGGTGCAAATGAAAAACTGTTTTTT
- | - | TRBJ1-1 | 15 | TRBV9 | CASSVVRKGGTEAFF | TGTGCCAGCAGCGTAGTTCGTAAAGGGGGTACTGAAGCTTTCTTT
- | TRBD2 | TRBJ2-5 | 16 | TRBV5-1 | CASSLMSSGSQETQYF | TGCGCCAGCAGCTTGATGTCTAGCGGGAGCCAAGAGACCCAGTACTTC
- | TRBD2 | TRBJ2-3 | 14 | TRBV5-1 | CASSLAGASDTQYF | TGCGCCAGCAGCCTAGCGGGAGCATCAGATACGCAGTATTTT